The T cell receptor beta chain described here comes from a study of cytomegalovirus exposure and HLA in healthy donors. PCR was performed using 60 Vbeta and 13 Jbeta primers. Assay used: immunoSEQ multiplex PCR; TCRdb lists only in-frame clones, some missing. The table lists 200,000 or so clones, 75% to 80% of them singletons, with roughly 2% in the top ten. V trimming: 0 bases; J trimming: 0 bases; junction bases outside the gene matches: 5. Germline-derived CDR1 and CDR2 are SGHNT and YYREEE (reference sequence). The CDR3 spans 17 residues. The chain couples TRBV5-4 to TRBJ2-3; 9 nucleotides match TRBD2. This receptor was obtained from a man aged 18 to 30 in good health and CMV-seronegative. Sequences were obtained from PBMCs. CDR3 bases: TGTGCCAGCAGCTTGGAATTAGCGGGAGCTAGCACAGATACGCAGTATTTT. Amino acid sequence: CASSLELAGASTDTQYF.